These 13 T cell receptor beta chains were sequenced from one sample in a study of cytomegalovirus exposure and HLA in healthy donors. PCR used 60 Vbeta primers and 13 Jbeta primers. Assay: immunoSEQ multiplex PCR; the TCRdb copy retains only in-frame clones and omits some. The data hold some 150,000 clones, with around 75% observed a single time. Sequencing used PBMCs. All receptors derive from a human donor in good health.

The chain recombines TRBV7-9 with TRBJ2-3; the match to TRBD1 covers 7 bases. V was clipped by 5 bases and J by 3 bases; unmatched bases: 5. The CDR3 has 14 residues. Germline CDR1 and CDR2: SEHNR and FQNEAQ (reference sequence). CDR3 DNA sequence: TGTGCCAGCAGCCAGACAGGGAATACAGATACGCAGTATTTT. It codes for CASSQTGNTDTQYF.

The V and J genes are TRBV5-1 and TRBJ2-2; possible D gene TRBD2, 6 bases. Between the trimmed V and J ends, which lost 4 bases and 6 bases, there was a span of 22 bases. Germline values: CDR1 SGHRS, CDR2 YFSETQ. The CDR3 extends over 17 amino acids. DNA for the CDR3: TGCGCCAGCAGCGTAGACGTAATGCAGGGACTTTCCGGGGAGCTGTTTTTT. Amino acid sequence: CASSVDVMQGLSGELFF.

This sequence joins TRBV19 and TRBJ2-1, with D possibly TRBD1 on 6 matching bases. The CDR3 has 13 amino acids. V was cut by 1 base and J by 14 bases, with 15 bases left in between. CDR1 and CDR2 from the germline V gene are LNHDA and SQIVND (reference sequence). The CDR3 DNA follows: TGTGCCAGTAGTATAGGCGGAGAGGGGGAAAAGTTCTTC. Amino acids: CASSIGGEGEKFF.

V usage is TRBV27 and J usage is TRBJ1-5; the D gene is possibly TRBD1 (5 bases). In germline, CDR1 is MNHEY, CDR2 SMNVEV (reference sequence). CDR3 length: 16 residues. Trimming pared 8 bases from V and 5 bases from J, leaving 22 bases between. This CDR3 is CASARQGSRRDQPQHF. The CDR3 coding sequence is TGTGCCAGCGCCCGGCAGGGTTCGAGAAGAGATCAGCCCCAGCATTTT.

The chain has TRBV11-2 and TRBJ2-1; TRBD1 agrees at 7 bases. J lost 5 bases, V lost 4 bases, and 5 bases had no gene match. This CDR3 has 14 amino acids. From germline, CDR1 is SGHAT and CDR2 FQNNGV. CDR3 residues: CASSSTGVNNEQFF. The CDR3 DNA reads TGTGCCAGCAGCTCTACAGGGGTCAACAATGAGCAGTTCTTC.

This chain links TRBV14 with TRBJ2-7, with 7 bases matching TRBD1. This CDR3 region has 13 residues. The J segment lost 9 bases and the V segment lost 1 base, leaving 6 bases of the junction unmatched. Looked up from germline, CDR1 is SGHDN and CDR2 is FVKESK. CDR3 amino acids: CASSQGYRGRQYF. In DNA form, the CDR3 reads TGTGCCAGCAGCCAAGGCTACAGGGGAAGGCAGTACTTC.

The chain links TRBV20-1 to TRBJ1-1; D is unresolved. Germline V gives CDR1 DFQATT, CDR2 SNEGSKA (reference sequence). The CDR3 runs 11 residues. Trimming stripped 4 bases from V and 4 bases from J, with 7 bases between. CDR3: CSATGGTEAFF. The CDR3 DNA reads TGCAGTGCTACGGGAGGCACTGAAGCTTTCTTT.

As DNA, the CDR3 is TGTGCCAGCAGCGACCCCCCAGCCAGGGGGTATGGCTACACCTTC. Amino acid sequence: CASSDPPARGYGYTF. This chain connects TRBV7-9 to TRBJ1-2, with 7 positions matching TRBD1. V was clipped by 5 bases and J by 5 bases; unmatched bases: 11. The CDR3 loop spans 15 amino acids. Germline lookup yields CDR1 SEHNR and CDR2 FQNEAQ (reference sequence).

The count of this clone is one. V usage is TRBV18 and J usage is TRBJ2-7; tentative D call: TRBD1 (6 bases). With 1 base removed from V and 4 bases from J, the gap between germline ends came to 14 bases. The germline V gene encodes CDR1 KGHSH and CDR2 LQKENI. The CDR3 loop spans 15 amino acids. The CDR3 region has the DNA TGTGCCAGCTCACCACGGGACACCTTACCTTACGAGCAGTACTTC. This gives the protein CASSPRDTLPYEQYF.

This clone was observed a handful of times. The chain recombines TRBV6-1 with TRBJ2-2, with 7 bases matching TRBD1. V lost 6 bases to trimming and J lost 6 bases; unmatched junction nucleotides: 10. CDR3 length: 15 amino acids. The germline CDR1 and CDR2 sequences are MNHNS and SASEGT. CDR3: CASSALDRLAGELFF. CDR3 bases: TGTGCCAGCAGCGCACTGGACAGGTTGGCCGGGGAGCTGTTTTTT.

The J gene is TRBJ2-2, the V gene TRBV4-3; D uncertain. The CDR3 runs to 14 residues. Per germline, CDR1 LGHNA and CDR2 YSLEER. Between the trimmed V and J ends, which lost 5 bases and 1 base, there was a span of 8 bases. The CDR3, as DNA: TGCGCCAGCAGCGAGTATGGGAACACCGGGGAGCTGTTTTTT. It codes for CASSEYGNTGELFF.

The chain has TRBV19 and TRBJ2-1; 11 positions agree with TRBD2. Trimming removed 5 bases from V and 7 bases from J; junction bases left unmatched: 4. Germline V gene data show CDR1 as LNHDA and CDR2 as SQIVND (reference sequence). The CDR3 is made up of 14 amino acids. CDR3 amino acids: CASSSTSGRNEQFF. The DNA of the CDR3 is TGTGCCAGTAGTTCCACTAGCGGGAGAAATGAGCAGTTCTTC.

The chain is built from TRBV28 and TRBJ1-2, with 9 nucleotides matching TRBD1. CDR3 length: 15 amino acids. V was pared by 4 bases and J by 2 bases, with 5 bases of the junction left unmatched. Germline CDR1 is MDHEN and CDR2 is SYDVKM. CDR3 residues: CASSSGTGINYGYTF. The CDR3 nucleotides read TGTGCCAGCAGTTCCGGGACAGGGATAAACTATGGCTACACCTTC.